This T cell receptor beta chain was recorded in a study of blood T cell repertoires in COVID-19. Whole-study context: Acute and convalescent COVID-19 specimens originated in the United States, Italy and Spain. The analysed material was cDNA or gDNA that came from T cells, B-cell-depleted T cells, or PBMCs.

Germline CDR1 is SGHRS and CDR2 is YFSETQ. The CDR3 contains 14 residues. Authors' data handling: Estimation of nucleated cell counts relied on the amplification of reference gene primers. Clones were read by immunoSEQ multiplex PCR, and TCRdb kept only the in-frame ones, dropping some. The D gene and trimming were derived from the DNA, and the V and J assignments and clone size from that table. The table lists about 220,000 clones, around 82% of them singletons. Concerning this clone: Its ends do not fully match the called genes, so a read error is possible.

Material for sequencing was peripheral blood. The origin of this receptor is a woman of 80 years or more with acute or convalescent COVID-19. The V and J genes are TRBV5-1 and TRBJ1-3; 9 nucleotides line up with TRBD1. CDR3 nucleotide sequence: TGCGCCAGCAGCCACGGGACAGGGTCCGAGAAGTTAGATTTT. Amino acids: CASSHGTGSEKLDF. Full variable domain (remainder filled in from reference TRBV5-1 and TRBJ1-3): KAGVTQTPRYLIKTRGQQVTLSCSPISGHRSVSWYQQTPGQGLQFLFEYFSETQRNKGNFPGRFSGRQFSNSRSEMNVSTLELGDSALYLCASSHGTGSEKLDFGEGSWLTVV.